This T cell receptor (beta chain) was sequenced in a study of T-cell reconstitution after alpha-beta-depleted transplantation in children (dated by TCRdb to 2016 to 2017). Describing the broader study: Using TCR repertoire profiling, the study followed T-cell immune reconstitution in a quantitative way in children after TCRalphabeta/CD19-depleted allogeneic hematopoietic cell transplantation.

Beyond this particular receptor, the publication reports: In some patients, the high TCRbeta diversity seen at day 60 was put down to recipient T cells and intrathymic progenitors that had survived conditioning. The apparently early recovery of alphabetaT-cell counts about two months after transplant reportedly depended on only several hundred rapidly expanded clones that came from non-depleted graft cells. Hyperexpanded clone frequencies declined over subsequent months; after one year, T-cell counts and TCRbeta diversity were mostly attributed to newly produced T cells.

Library method: PCR. Sequencing relied on an Illumina HiSeq 2500. To normalize quantification of the TCRbeta repertoire, the TCR libraries were built with molecular barcoding that relied on unique molecular identifiers. TCRdb trimmed the raw reads at Q25, called clones with MiXCR and kept productive beta chains. Entries are consolidated by CDR3 protein sequence, retaining the most common genes and DNA. For this sample there are 200,000 to 300,000 distinct CDR3 sequences; more than 20% appear just once. The ten largest make up roughly 2.5% of the sample. The label giving this sample's treatment or condition can be read as: allogeneic hematopoietic cell transplantation with graft depleted of TCRalphabeta T cells and CD19 B cells. TCRalphabeta/CD19-depleted allogeneic hematopoietic cell grafts were given to the transplant recipients, all of whom were children. In its sample, this clonotype was seen a few times. The target of this receptor is not known. Germline is not matched at one junction end, which may reflect a read error.

CDR1 PRHDT and CDR2 FYEKMQ are derived from the germline V gene (reference sequence). Taken from cysteine to phenylalanine, the CDR3 has 13 residues. The only DNA kept is the CDR3, 39 bases in frame from the first base. The rearranged chain carries TRBV13 and TRBJ2-1; 9 central nucleotides agree with TRBD2. The source material was PBMCs, sampled before TCRalphabeta/CD19-depleted stem cell transplant. The origin of this receptor is a girl between 2 and 10 years old with Fanconi anemia, due to receive a stem cell transplant. The sequenced DNA is TGTGCCAGCAGCGAACAAACTCCGGGACTAGCCACCTTC. Translated, it reads CASSEQTPGLATF.